This T cell receptor (beta chain) was sequenced in a study of glioma-infiltrating T cells. Study summary: Samples included WHO grade II oligodendrogliomas or astrocytomas and initial-diagnosis grade IV glioblastomas.

The germline gives CDR1 KGHSH, CDR2 LQKENI. The V end lost 2 bases, the J end lost 9 bases, and 11 bases lay between the germline ends. This CDR3 spans 13 amino acids. TCR alpha and beta CDR3 regions were amplified from RNA using iRepertoire nested multiplex PCR. TCRdb recomputed calls from the multiplex PCR reads with MiXCR, one row per CDR3 protein. The sample contains about 410,000 distinct CDR3 sequences, more than 35% of which appear only once. The sequencing input was glioma tissue, nonneoplastic brain tissue, or PBMCs (not recorded which). This sequence was found in a human donor with low-grade glioma or glioblastoma, undergoing nonglioma brain surgery, or in good health (not recorded which). V gene TRBV18 combines with J gene TRBJ1-3; D unclear. The CDR3 DNA sequence: TGTGCCAGCTCACCAGAGCCTGGAGGCACCATATATTTT. Translating it yields CASSPEPGGTIYF. The variable domain in full, with the rest retrieved from reference TRBV18 and TRBJ1-3, is NAGVMQNPRHLVRRRGQEARLRCSPMKGHSHVYWYRQLPEEGLKFMVYLQKENIIDESGMPKERFSAEFPKEGPSILRIQQVVRGDSAAYFCASSPEPGGTIYFGEGSWLTVV.